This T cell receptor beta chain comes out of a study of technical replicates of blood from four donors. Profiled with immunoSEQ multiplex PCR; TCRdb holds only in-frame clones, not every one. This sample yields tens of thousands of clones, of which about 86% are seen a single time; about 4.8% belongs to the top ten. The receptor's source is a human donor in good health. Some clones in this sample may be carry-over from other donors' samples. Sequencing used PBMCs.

The CDR3, as DNA: TGTGCCAGCAGTCCGAACAGGGGGCCGCTAACACCCCTCCACTTT. Its protein is CASSPNRGPLTPLHF. J is TRBJ1-6 and V is TRBV27, with 9 bases identical to TRBD1. The germline V gene encodes CDR1 MNHEY and CDR2 SMNVEV (reference sequence). CDR3 length: 15 amino acids. J gave up 11 bases and V 5 bases, and 10 bases lay outside the gene matches.